This is a list of T cell receptor beta chains from one sample in a study of blood T cell repertoires in COVID-19. TCRdb's table, derived via immunoSEQ multiplex PCR, lists solely in-frame clones and lacks some. Of around 190,000 clones in the sample, approximately 80% were seen once. The source material was peripheral blood. Source of these receptors: a human donor in a cohort sampled during active COVID-19. CDR3s include the opening cysteine and the closing phenylalanine or tryptophan. The D gene is left open where the match is weak. Not all rows give a size; the values are once, few, many and, for expanded clones, a class.

clone_size	d_call	v_call	j_call	cdr3_length	cdr3_aa	cdr3_nt
once	NA	TRBV11-2	TRBJ2-6	15	CASSLWESGANVLTF	TGTGCCAGCAGCTTATGGGAGTCTGGGGCCAACGTCCTGACTTTC
NA	NA	TRBV7-9	TRBJ1-1	15	CASSPWFRGNTEAFF	TGTGCCAGCAGCCCGTGGTTCAGGGGGAACACTGAAGCTTTCTTT
NA	NA	TRBV10-3	TRBJ2-7	14	CAISESTRADEQYF	TGTGCCATCAGTGAGTCGACGAGGGCGGACGAGCAGTACTTC
NA	NA	TRBV28	TRBJ2-1	16	CASSLVGGSSYNEQFF	TGTGCCAGCAGTCTTGTCGGGGGAAGCTCCTACAATGAGCAGTTCTTC
NA	TRBD1	TRBV27	TRBJ1-2	13	CASSDRGGYGYTF	TGTGCCAGCTCGGACAGGGGAGGCTATGGCTACACCTTC
NA	TRBD2	TRBV15	TRBJ2-1	17	CATSRTPGLAGVMEQFF	TGTGCCACCAGCAGGACCCCGGGGCTAGCGGGAGTAATGGAGCAGTTCTTC
NA	NA	TRBV6-5	TRBJ1-1	15	CASSYSNRMNTEAFF	TGTGCCAGCAGTTACTCGAACAGGATGAACACTGAAGCTTTCTTT
NA	TRBD1	TRBV24-1	TRBJ1-2	14	CATSDSQGNYGYTF	TGTGCCACCAGTGATTCACAGGGGAACTATGGCTACACCTTC
NA	TRBD2	TRBV15	TRBJ2-2	15	CATSLAGVRTGELFF	TGTGCCACCAGCCTTGCGGGAGTGCGCACCGGGGAGCTGTTTTTT
NA	NA	TRBV28	TRBJ1-6	15	CASSRRGINHSPLHF	TGTGCCAGCAGTCGTCGGGGAATAAATCACTCACCCCTCCACTTT
NA	TRBD1	TRBV6-5	TRBJ1-2	13	CASSRPGGRGYTF	TGTGCCAGCAGTCGACCAGGGGGACGAGGCTACACCTTC
NA	NA	TRBV11-2	TRBJ1-4	13	CASSIRQNEKLFF	TGTGCCAGCAGCATCCGACAGAATGAAAAACTGTTTTTT
NA	NA	TRBV10-3	TRBJ2-1	13	CAISGRQDNEQFF	TGTGCCATCAGTGGCCGACAGGACAATGAGCAGTTCTTC
NA	NA	TRBV12-3/TRBV12-4	TRBJ2-3	12	CASGQIPDTQYF	TGTGCCAGCGGGCAGATCCCAGATACGCAGTATTTT
NA	NA	TRBV28	TRBJ2-3	16	CASNHALGGGANTQYF	TGTGCCAGCAACCACGCCCTGGGGGGTGGGGCGAATACGCAGTATTTT
NA	TRBD1	TRBV4-2	TRBJ1-1	14	CASSQGQTRNEAFF	TGTGCCAGCAGCCAGGGACAGACGAGAAATGAAGCTTTCTTT
NA	TRBD1	TRBV18	TRBJ2-2	16	CASSPVGGADTGELFF	TGTGCCAGCTCACCGGTAGGGGGCGCGGACACCGGGGAGCTGTTTTTT
NA	TRBD1	TRBV3-1/TRBV3-2	TRBJ2-4	15	CASSPRQGAKNIQYF	TGTGCCAGCAGCCCTCGACAGGGGGCCAAAAACATTCAGTACTTC
NA	TRBD2	TRBV18	TRBJ2-1	15	CASSPATSLDNEQFF	TGTGCCAGCTCACCGGCGACTAGCTTGGACAATGAGCAGTTCTTC
NA	NA	TRBV19	TRBJ1-1	14	CASTSRRVNAEAFF	TGTGCCAGTACAAGCAGGCGAGTGAACGCTGAAGCTTTCTTT
NA	NA	TRBV19	TRBJ2-7	14	CASSRAASSYEQYF	TGTGCCAGTAGTAGAGCGGCGAGCTCCTACGAGCAGTACTTC
NA	NA	TRBV5-5	TRBJ2-4	16	CASSVDIPRAKNIQYF	TGTGCCAGCAGCGTGGACATCCCGAGGGCCAAAAACATTCAGTACTTC
NA	TRBD1	TRBV5-1	TRBJ1-4	15	CASSLIGTGDEKLFF	TGCGCCAGCAGCTTGATTGGGACAGGGGATGAAAAACTGTTTTTT